The clone carrying this T cell receptor beta chain appeared a few times. The CDR3 is made up of 15 amino acids. The V segment lost 5 bases and the J segment 5 bases; nucleotides outside the gene matches: 7. Germline values: CDR1 SEHNR, CDR2 FQNEAQ (reference sequence). TCR libraries were built in bulk with a published protocol and specific TCR primers. TCRdb reprocessed the PCR reads with MiXCR, giving one entry per CDR3 protein. The sample includes 60,000 to 75,000 distinct CDR3 sequences, roughly a fifth of them seen just once. This entry is derived from a study of molecular identifiers for immune sequencing clone quantification.

The sequencing input was naive CD8+ T cells from blood, with Jurkat cell RNA spiked in. Subset of the sample: FACS-sorted CD8+CD4-CCR7+CD45RA+ naive T cells. The chain carries TRBV7-9 and TRBJ2-5, with 11 bases matching TRBD1. The sequence came from a human donor in good health. Some libraries in this study had Jurkat cell RNA spiked in. In nucleotides, the CDR3 is TGTGCCAGCAGCCCAGGACAGGGGGCTTGGGAGACCCAGTACTTC. This gives the protein CASSPGQGAWETQYF.